This TCR beta chain came from a study of vaccination and CD4 T cells after COVID-19. At the level of the study: Cells were stimulated with overlapping spike peptides from SARS-CoV-2, HCoV-NL63, HCoV-OC43 and HCoV-229E.

Sequencing of DNA taken from cultured CD4+ T cells relied on the Oncomine TCR Beta short-read assay. Scientists extracted genomic DNA from CD4+ T cells grown in culture. TCRdb called the PCR reads again in MiXCR, with one record for every CDR3 protein. The repertoire has several thousand distinct CDR3 sequences, over 35% of them found once; the top ten carry roughly 23%. Treatment specified: approximately nine-day PBMC culture with coronavirus spike peptide pools or control peptides (ViraFEST assay). During the years 2011-2018, before the COVID-19 pandemic, the unexposed donor's CD4+ T cells were collected. ViraFEST used peptide pools to expand antigen-specific T cells before TCR sequencing. This clonotype has a handful of counts. Its cognate antigen is unknown. This TCR was recovered from a human donor in good health. The sequenced material came from CD4+ T cells from blood, cultured in vitro.

CDR3 sequence: CASSEAGWGKNIQYF. The CDR3 DNA sequence: TGTGCCAGCAGTGAAGCGGGATGGGGCAAAAACATTCAGTACTTC. The J gene is TRBJ2-4, the V gene TRBV2; D gene ambiguous. Trimming removed 0 bases at V and 3 bases at J, with 9 bases between. This CDR3 has 15 amino acids. Germline V lookup: CDR1 SNHLY, CDR2 FYNNEI.